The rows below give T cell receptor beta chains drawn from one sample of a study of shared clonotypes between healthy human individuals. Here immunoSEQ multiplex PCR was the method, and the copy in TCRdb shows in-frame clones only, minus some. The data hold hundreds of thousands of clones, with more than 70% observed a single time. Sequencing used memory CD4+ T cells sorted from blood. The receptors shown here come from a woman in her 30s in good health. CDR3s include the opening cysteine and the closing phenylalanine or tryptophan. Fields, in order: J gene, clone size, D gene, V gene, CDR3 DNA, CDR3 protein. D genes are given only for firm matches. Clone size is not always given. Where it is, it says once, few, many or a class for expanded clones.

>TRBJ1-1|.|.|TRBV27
TGTGCCAGCAGCCAAGGGGTGGCGGGCACTGAAGCTTTCTTT
CASSQGVAGTEAFF
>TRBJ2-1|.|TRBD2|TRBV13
TGTGCCAGCAGCTTAACTAGCGGCTCCTACAATGAGCAGTTCTTC
CASSLTSGSYNEQFF
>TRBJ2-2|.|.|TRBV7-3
TGTGCCAGCAGCTTATTAAACCCCGGGGAGCTGTTTTTT
CASSLLNPGELFF
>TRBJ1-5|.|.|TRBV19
TGTGCCAGTAGTAGTCGCCTGGGGAGGGATCAGCCCCAGCATTTT
CASSSRLGRDQPQHF
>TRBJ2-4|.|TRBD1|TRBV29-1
TGCAGCGTTGAAGGACAGGGAATTGTTCAGTACTTC
CSVEGQGIVQYF
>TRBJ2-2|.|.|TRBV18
TGTGCCAGCTCCCCGTTTGAGATAAACACCGGGGAGCTGTTTTTT
CASSPFEINTGELFF
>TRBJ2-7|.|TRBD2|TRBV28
TGTGCCAGCACGGGCGGGAGTCGATACGAGCAGTACTTC
CASTGGSRYEQYF
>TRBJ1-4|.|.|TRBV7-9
TGTGCCAGCAGCTTAGCGCGGGCCGGCAGTGAAAAACTGTTTTTT
CASSLARAGSEKLFF
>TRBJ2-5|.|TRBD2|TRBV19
TGTGCCAGTAGTATCAGGTCGGGAGGAGGGGAGACCCAGTACTTC
CASSIRSGGGETQYF
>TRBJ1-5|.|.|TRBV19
TGTGCCAGTAGTATCGGTGGGGGTGTTGCTCAGCCCCAGCATTTT
CASSIGGGVAQPQHF
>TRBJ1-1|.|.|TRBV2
TGTGCCAGCGAGCAGACAAACACTGAAGCTTTCTTT
CASEQTNTEAFF
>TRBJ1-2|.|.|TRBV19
TGTGCCAGTAGTCGATGGCAGGGAACTAACGATGGCTACACCTTC
CASSRWQGTNDGYTF
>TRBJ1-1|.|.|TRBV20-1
TGCAGTGCCGGTGGGGGCTCCGCTTTCTTT
CSAGGGSAFF
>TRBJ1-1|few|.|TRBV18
TGTGCCAGCCCCGGGGACTCGGGGTGGCACACTGAAGCTTTCTTT
CASPGDSGWHTEAFF
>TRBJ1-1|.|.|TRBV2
TGTGCCAGCACGAAAGAAGTCAGCGGAAACACTGAAGCTTTCTTT
CASTKEVSGNTEAFF
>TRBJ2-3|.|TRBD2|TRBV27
TGTGCCAGCAGTTCTCTAGCGGGAGCTTGGAGGCAGTATTTT
CASSSLAGAWRQYF
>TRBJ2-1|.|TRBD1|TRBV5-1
TGCGCCAGCAGCTTCGACAGGGTCCCCTACAATGAGCAGTTCTTC
CASSFDRVPYNEQFF
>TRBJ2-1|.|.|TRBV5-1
TGCGCCAGCAGCTTGGCCTCGGGAAAGAAGGAGGGTGAGCAGTTCTTC
CASSLASGKKEGEQFF
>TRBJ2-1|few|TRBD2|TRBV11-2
TGTGCCAGCAGCTCGAGCGGGAGCTACAATGAGCAGTTCTTC
CASSSSGSYNEQFF
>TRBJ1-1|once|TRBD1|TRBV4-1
TGCGCCAGCCAACGGACAGGGGTGAACACTGAAGCTTTCTTT
CASQRTGVNTEAFF
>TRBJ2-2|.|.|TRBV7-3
TGTGCCAGCAGCTTAAGTCCGAGAAACACCGGGGAGCTGTTTTTT
CASSLSPRNTGELFF
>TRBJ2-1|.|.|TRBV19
TGTGCCAATAGGAGGGAGTACAATGAGCAGTTCTTC
CANRREYNEQFF
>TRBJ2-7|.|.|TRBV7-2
TGTGCCAGCAGCTTAGGACCTAAGTACGAGCAGTACTTC
CASSLGPKYEQYF
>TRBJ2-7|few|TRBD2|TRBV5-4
TGTGCCAGCAGCCCGGGACTAGCGGGAGTGGGGTACGAGCAGTACTTC
CASSPGLAGVGYEQYF
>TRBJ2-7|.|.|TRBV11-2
TGTGCCAGCAGCCAGTGGGGTGCCGAGCAGTACTTC
CASSQWGAEQYF
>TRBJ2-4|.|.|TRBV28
TGTGCCAGCAGTTTTCAACAGCTAGCCAAAAACATTCAGTACTTC
CASSFQQLAKNIQYF
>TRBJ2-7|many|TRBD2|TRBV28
TGTGCCAGCAGTCGGGGGACTAGCGGGTCCTACGAGCAGTACTTC
CASSRGTSGSYEQYF
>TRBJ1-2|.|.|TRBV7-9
TGTGCCAGCAACTTCGGGGGCCGGGGCTACACCTTC
CASNFGGRGYTF
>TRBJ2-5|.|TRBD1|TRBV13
TGTGCCAGCAGCTTAGGCAGGGGACAGGCTTATGGGGCCCAGTACTTC
CASSLGRGQAYGAQYF
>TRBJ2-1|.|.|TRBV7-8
TGTGCCAGCGCCTCCAGGGGCCGCAAGGATGAGCAGTTCTTC
CASASRGRKDEQFF
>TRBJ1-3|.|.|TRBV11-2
TGTGCCAGCAGCTCGGTCAGGGACAACACCATATATTTT
CASSSVRDNTIYF
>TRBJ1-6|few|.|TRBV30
TGTGCCTGGAGTGTACAAGGGACGACCGCAAATAATTCACCCCTCCACTTT
CAWSVQGTTANNSPLHF
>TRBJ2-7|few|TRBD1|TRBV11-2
TGTGCCAGCGGTTTTAACGAGGGACAGGGGTTCTACGAGCAGTACTTC
CASGFNEGQGFYEQYF
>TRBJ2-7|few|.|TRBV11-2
TGTGCCAGCAGCTTAGAAGTTGGAGGGACTTACTACGAGCAGTACTTC
CASSLEVGGTYYEQYF
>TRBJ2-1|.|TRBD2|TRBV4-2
TGTGCCAGCAGCCAAGATCCCCTAGCGGGAGTTCCGGGGGAGCAGTTCTTC
CASSQDPLAGVPGEQFF
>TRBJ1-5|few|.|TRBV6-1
TGTGCCAGCAGTGGGACCGAGGATCAGCCCCAGCATTTT
CASSGTEDQPQHF
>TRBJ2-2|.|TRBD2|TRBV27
TGTGCCAGCAGGCAGCGGGAGGAGGCCGGGGAGCTGTTTTTT
CASRQREEAGELFF
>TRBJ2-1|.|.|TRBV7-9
TGTGCCAGCAGCTCCCATCGGGGATCTATCCAGGAGCAGTTCTTC
CASSSHRGSIQEQFF
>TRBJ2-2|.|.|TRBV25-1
TGTGCCAGCAGTGAATCTCAGGGTACTTTAAACACCGGGGAGCTGTTTTTT
CASSESQGTLNTGELFF
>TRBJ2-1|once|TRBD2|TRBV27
TGTGCCAGCAGGCGACTAGCGGACCTACGGAATGAGCAGTTCTTC
CASRRLADLRNEQFF
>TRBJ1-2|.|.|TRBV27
TGTGCCAGCAGTAGGGAGAGGAACTATGGCTACACCTTC
CASSRERNYGYTF
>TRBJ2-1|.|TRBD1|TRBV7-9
TGTGCCAGCAGTCATTCACCTTACAGGGGGTTAAATGAGCAGTTCTTC
CASSHSPYRGLNEQFF
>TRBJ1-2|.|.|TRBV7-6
TGTGCCAGCAGCCCTAATAGGAACTATGGCTACACCTTC
CASSPNRNYGYTF
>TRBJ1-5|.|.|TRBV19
TGTGCCAGTAGTATAAAACTGATCAATCAGCCCCAGCATTTT
CASSIKLINQPQHF
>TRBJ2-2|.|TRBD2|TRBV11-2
TGTGCCAGCAGCCCCCGACTAGCGGGAGGGTCCACCGGGGAGCTGTTTTTT
CASSPRLAGGSTGELFF
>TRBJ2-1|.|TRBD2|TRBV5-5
TGTGCCAGCAGCTTGGTCCCCGCGGGGGGGCACGGCTACAATGAGCAGTTCTTC
CASSLVPAGGHGYNEQFF
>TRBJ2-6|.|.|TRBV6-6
TGTGCCAGCAGTTACCCGGCCGCGACAGGGGCCAACGTCCTGACTTTC
CASSYPAATGANVLTF
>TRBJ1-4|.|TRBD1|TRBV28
TGTGCCAGCAGGACAGGGGCGGGTGAAAAACTGTTTTTT
CASRTGAGEKLFF
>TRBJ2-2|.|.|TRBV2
TGTGCCAGCAGCGGAGGCCGGTATACCGGGGAGCTGTTTTTT
CASSGGRYTGELFF
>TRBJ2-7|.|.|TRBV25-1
TGTGCCAGCAGTCCTAGCGCGTCCTACGAGCAGTACTTC
CASSPSASYEQYF
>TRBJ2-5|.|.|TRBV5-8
TGTGCCAGCAGTTCCGAAAGGACTTGGACCGGCGTAGGCCAGTACTTC
CASSSERTWTGVGQYF
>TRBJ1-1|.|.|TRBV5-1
TGCGCCAGCAGCTTGGACAGGGTGAACACTGAAGCTTTCTTT
CASSLDRVNTEAFF
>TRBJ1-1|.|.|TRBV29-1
TGCAGCGCTACCGGGGTACAGGGTGAAGCTTTCTTT
CSATGVQGEAFF
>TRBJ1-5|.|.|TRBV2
TGTGCCAGCAGAAGGAGGGTCGATCAGCCCCAGCATTTT
CASRRRVDQPQHF
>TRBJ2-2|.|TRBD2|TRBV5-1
TGCGCCAGCAGCTTTGAGCTTCTAGCGGGAGAGACCGGGGAGCTGTTTTTT
CASSFELLAGETGELFF
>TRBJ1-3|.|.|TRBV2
TGTGCCAGCGATTACTCTGGAAACACCATATATTTT
CASDYSGNTIYF
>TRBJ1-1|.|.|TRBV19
TGTGCCAGCGGGGACCGATTGAACACTGAAGCTTTCTTT
CASGDRLNTEAFF
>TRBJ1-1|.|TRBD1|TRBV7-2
TGTGCCAGCAGCTTAGTACAGGGGGCACCGGCTTTCTTT
CASSLVQGAPAFF
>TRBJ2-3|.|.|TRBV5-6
TGTGCCAGCAGCTTGTACTCGCCGAAAGATACGCAGTATTTT
CASSLYSPKDTQYF